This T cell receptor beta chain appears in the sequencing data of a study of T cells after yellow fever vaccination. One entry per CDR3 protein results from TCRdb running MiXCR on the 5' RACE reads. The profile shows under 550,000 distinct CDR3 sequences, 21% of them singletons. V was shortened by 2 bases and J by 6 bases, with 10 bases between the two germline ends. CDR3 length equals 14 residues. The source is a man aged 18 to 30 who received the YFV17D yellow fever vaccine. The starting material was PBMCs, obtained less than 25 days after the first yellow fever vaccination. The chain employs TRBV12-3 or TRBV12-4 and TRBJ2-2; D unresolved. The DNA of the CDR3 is TGTGCCAGCAGTTTAAATGGGTTCGCCGGGGAGCTGTTTTTT. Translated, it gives CASSLNGFAGELFF.